A selection of T cell receptor beta chains follows, all from one sample in a study of cytomegalovirus exposure and HLA in healthy donors. Generated by immunoSEQ multiplex PCR, the TCRdb table keeps only in-frame clones and is missing some. The repertoire consists of around 200,000 clones, with just over 75% occurring once and the leading ten covering under 2%. Sequenced: PBMCs. These receptors were taken from a man aged 30-40 years in good health and CMV-seronegative. The CDR3 runs from the conserved cysteine through the conserved F or W. Each record gives: clone size, V gene, D gene, J gene, CDR3 protein, CDR3 DNA. D genes are given only for firm matches. A clone size is listed for some rows: how often the clone was seen (once, few, many), or a class if it is expanded.

>NA|TRBV7-9|TRBD1|TRBJ2-7
CASSPDRAYEQYF
TGTGCCAGCAGCCCTGACAGGGCCTACGAGCAGTACTTC
>NA|TRBV5-4|TRBD2|TRBJ2-2
CASSLIQREFTGELFF
TGTGCCAGCAGCTTGATCCAGCGGGAGTTTACCGGGGAGCTGTTTTTT
>once|TRBV28|TRBD2|TRBJ2-1
CASSAGTKNYNEQFF
TGTGCCAGCAGTGCCGGGACTAAAAACTACAATGAGCAGTTCTTC
>NA|TRBV6-5|TRBD1|TRBJ2-7
CASSYWRGTGIYEQYF
TGTGCCAGCAGTTACTGGAGGGGGACAGGGATATACGAGCAGTACTTC
>few|TRBV19|TRBD1|TRBJ1-3
CASTQPRTGENTIYF
TGTGCCAGTACCCAACCCCGGACAGGGGAAAACACCATATATTTT
>NA|TRBV11-2|NA|TRBJ1-1
CASSSGLAFTEAFF
TGTGCCAGCAGCTCGGGACTCGCGTTCACTGAAGCTTTCTTT
>NA|TRBV5-1|NA|TRBJ2-5
CASRDKLQETQYF
TGCGCCAGCAGAGACAAGCTCCAAGAGACCCAGTACTTC
>NA|TRBV5-4|TRBD2|TRBJ2-2
CASSPGRTSGRPHTGELFF
TGTGCCAGCAGCCCGGGGAGGACTAGCGGGAGGCCCCACACCGGGGAGCTGTTTTTT
>NA|TRBV27|NA|TRBJ2-7
CASSLEGYEQYF
TGTGCCAGCAGTTTAGAGGGCTACGAGCAGTACTTC
>NA|TRBV7-6|TRBD1|TRBJ1-2
CASSLGQGAHLNYGYTF
TGTGCCAGCAGCTTAGGGCAGGGGGCTCACCTCAACTATGGCTACACCTTC
>NA|TRBV6-5|NA|TRBJ1-1
CASSYHTTGNTEAFF
TGTGCCAGCAGTTACCATACCACAGGGAACACTGAAGCTTTCTTT
>few|TRBV10-1|TRBD2|TRBJ2-7
CASSESTPGTSGIEQYF
TGCGCCAGCAGTGAGAGTACGCCCGGGACTAGCGGGATCGAGCAGTACTTC
>NA|TRBV5-1|TRBD1|TRBJ2-7
CASSLQRQGGTHEQYF
TGCGCCAGCAGCTTACAACGACAGGGCGGTACCCACGAGCAGTACTTC
>NA|TRBV28|TRBD1|TRBJ2-2
CASRRGQGAWGELFF
TGTGCCAGCAGACGCGGACAGGGGGCTTGGGGGGAGCTGTTTTTT